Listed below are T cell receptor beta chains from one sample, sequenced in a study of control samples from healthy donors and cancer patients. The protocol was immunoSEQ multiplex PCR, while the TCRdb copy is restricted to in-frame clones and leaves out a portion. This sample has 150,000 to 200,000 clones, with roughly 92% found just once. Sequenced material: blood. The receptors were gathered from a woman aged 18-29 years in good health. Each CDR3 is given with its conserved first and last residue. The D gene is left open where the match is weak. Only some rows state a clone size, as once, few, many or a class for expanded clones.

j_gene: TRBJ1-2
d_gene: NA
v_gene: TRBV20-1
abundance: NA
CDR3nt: TGCAGTGCTAGTCGGGGGAGGAACTATGGCTACACCTTC
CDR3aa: CSASRGRNYGYTF

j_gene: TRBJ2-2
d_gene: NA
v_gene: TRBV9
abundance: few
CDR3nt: TGTGCCAGCAGCGTAGCACGGGCCTCCATCCCCGGGGAGCTGTTTTTT
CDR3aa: CASSVARASIPGELFF

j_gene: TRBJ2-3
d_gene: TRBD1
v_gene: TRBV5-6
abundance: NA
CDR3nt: TGTGCCAGCAGCTTGGGGATTTCCATGGACAGGGGCGCAGATACGCAGTATTTT
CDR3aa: CASSLGISMDRGADTQYF

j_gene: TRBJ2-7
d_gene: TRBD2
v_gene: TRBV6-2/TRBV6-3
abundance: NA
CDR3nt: TGTGCCAGCAGTTACTCGACTAGCGGGGTTGACGAGCAGTACTTC
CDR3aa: CASSYSTSGVDEQYF

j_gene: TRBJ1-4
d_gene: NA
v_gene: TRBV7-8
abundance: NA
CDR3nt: TGTGCCAGCAGCCCCCGTAGGGGTGCAACTAATGAAAAACTGTTTTTT
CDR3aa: CASSPRRGATNEKLFF

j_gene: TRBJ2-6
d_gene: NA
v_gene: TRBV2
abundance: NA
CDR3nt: TGTGCCAGCAGTGTCGCCGGCGGGTCTGGGGCCAACGTCCTGACTTTC
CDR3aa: CASSVAGGSGANVLTF

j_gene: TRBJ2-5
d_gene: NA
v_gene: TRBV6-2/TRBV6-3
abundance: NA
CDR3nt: TGTGCCAGCAGTTATGGAGCCAGGAAAGAGACCCAGTACTTC
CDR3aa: CASSYGARKETQYF

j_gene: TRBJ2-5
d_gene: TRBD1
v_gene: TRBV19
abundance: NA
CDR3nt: TGTGCCAGTAACCAGGGGGCCCAAGAGACCCAGTACTTC
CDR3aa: CASNQGAQETQYF

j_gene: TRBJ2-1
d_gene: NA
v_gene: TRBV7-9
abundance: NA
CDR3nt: TGTGCCAGCAGCAGGAGCGGTGGTAACAATGAGCAGTTCTTC
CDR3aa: CASSRSGGNNEQFF

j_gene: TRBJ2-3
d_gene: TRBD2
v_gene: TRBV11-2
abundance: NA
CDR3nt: TGTGCCAGCAGTCCGACTAGCGGGGGGATCACAGATACGCAGTATTTT
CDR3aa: CASSPTSGGITDTQYF

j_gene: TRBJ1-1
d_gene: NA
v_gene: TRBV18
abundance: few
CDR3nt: TGTGCCAGCTTCGGACTCAGGGAAACTGAAGCTTTCTTT
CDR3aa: CASFGLRETEAFF

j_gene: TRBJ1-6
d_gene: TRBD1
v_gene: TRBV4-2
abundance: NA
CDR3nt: TGTGCCAGCAGCCAAGATGGCCCGGGACAGGGGTTTTCACCCCTCCACTTT
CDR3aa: CASSQDGPGQGFSPLHF

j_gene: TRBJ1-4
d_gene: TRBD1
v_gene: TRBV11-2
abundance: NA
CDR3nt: TGTGCCAGCAGGCCCCAGGGGGCTAATGAAAAACTGTTTTTT
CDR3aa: CASRPQGANEKLFF

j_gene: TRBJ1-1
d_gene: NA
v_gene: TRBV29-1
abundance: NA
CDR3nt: TGCAGCGTTGTACGAGCAGGGAACACTGAAGCTTTCTTT
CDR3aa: CSVVRAGNTEAFF

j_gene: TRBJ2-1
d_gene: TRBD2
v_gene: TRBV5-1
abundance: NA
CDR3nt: TGCGCCAGCAGTCCTAGCGGGAGTATCTACAATGAGCAGTTCTTC
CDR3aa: CASSPSGSIYNEQFF

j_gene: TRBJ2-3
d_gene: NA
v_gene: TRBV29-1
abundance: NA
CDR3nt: TGCAGCGTTGAGCGGGAAACCAGCACAGATACGCAGTATTTT
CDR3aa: CSVERETSTDTQYF

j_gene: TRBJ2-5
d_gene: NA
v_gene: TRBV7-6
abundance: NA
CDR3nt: TGTGCCAGCAGCCAACGGACGGTAGAAGAGACCCAGTACTTC
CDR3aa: CASSQRTVEETQYF

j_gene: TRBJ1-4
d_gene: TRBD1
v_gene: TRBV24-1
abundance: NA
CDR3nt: TGTGCCACCAGTGCCCAGGGGGCAACTAATGAAAAACTGTTTTTT
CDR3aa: CATSAQGATNEKLFF

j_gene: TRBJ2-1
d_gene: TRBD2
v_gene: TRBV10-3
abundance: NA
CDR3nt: TGTGCCACCCTTAGCGGGGAGGATGAGCAGTTCTTC
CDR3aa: CATLSGEDEQFF

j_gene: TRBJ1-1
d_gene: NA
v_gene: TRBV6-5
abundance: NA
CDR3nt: TGTGCCAGCAGTAGCGGGACTGAAGCTTTCTTT
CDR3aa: CASSSGTEAFF

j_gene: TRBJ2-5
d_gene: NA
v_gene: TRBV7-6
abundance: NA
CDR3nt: TGTGCCAGCAGCTTCACGGTGAGGGTGGGAGAGACCCAGTACTTC
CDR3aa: CASSFTVRVGETQYF

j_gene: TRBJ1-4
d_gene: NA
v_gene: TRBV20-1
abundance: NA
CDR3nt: TGCAGTGCTAGGGCCGAGACGAAACTGTTTTTT
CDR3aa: CSARAETKLFF

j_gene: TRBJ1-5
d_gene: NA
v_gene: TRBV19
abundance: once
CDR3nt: TGTGCCAGTATCACTACAGGGTTCCTAAATCAGCCCCAGCATTTT
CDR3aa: CASITTGFLNQPQHF

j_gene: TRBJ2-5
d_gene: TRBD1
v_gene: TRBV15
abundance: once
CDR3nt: TGTGCCACCAGCAGCAACCGGGTCGCGGGACAGGGTTGGGAGACCCAGTACTTC
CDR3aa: CATSSNRVAGQGWETQYF

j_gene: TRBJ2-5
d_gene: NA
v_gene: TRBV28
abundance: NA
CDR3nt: TGTGCCAGCAGAAGACAGAGCCAAGAGACCCAGTACTTC
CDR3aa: CASRRQSQETQYF

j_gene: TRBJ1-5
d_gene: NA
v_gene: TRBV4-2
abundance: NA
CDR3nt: TGTGCCAGCAGCCCCCAGGGTGATAGCAATCAGCCCCAGCATTTT
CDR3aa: CASSPQGDSNQPQHF

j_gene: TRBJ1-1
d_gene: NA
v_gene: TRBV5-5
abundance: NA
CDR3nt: TGTGCCAGCAGCCGTCGGGGTACTGAAGCTTTCTTT
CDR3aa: CASSRRGTEAFF

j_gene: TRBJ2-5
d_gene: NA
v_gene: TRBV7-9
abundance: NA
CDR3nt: TGTGCCAGCAGCTTATCCCGGACAGAGAGTAAAGGTGGCCAGTACTTC
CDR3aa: CASSLSRTESKGGQYF

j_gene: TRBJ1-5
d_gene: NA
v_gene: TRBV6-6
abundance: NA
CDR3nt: TGTGCCAGCACTTTTTCGGGGGGACAGCCCCAGCATTTT
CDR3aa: CASTFSGGQPQHF

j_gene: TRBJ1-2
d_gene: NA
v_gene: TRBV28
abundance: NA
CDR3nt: TGTGCCAGCAGTTTATCTGTTTCGCCCGGGGGCTACACCTTC
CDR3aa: CASSLSVSPGGYTF

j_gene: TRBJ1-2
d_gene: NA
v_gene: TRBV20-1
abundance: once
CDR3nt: TGCAGTGCCATTAGTGATGGCTACACCTTC
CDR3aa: CSAISDGYTF

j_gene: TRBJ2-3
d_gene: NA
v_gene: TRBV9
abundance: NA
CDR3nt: TGTGCCAGCAGCGTGGGCCCAGGCACAGATACGCAGTATTTT
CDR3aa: CASSVGPGTDTQYF

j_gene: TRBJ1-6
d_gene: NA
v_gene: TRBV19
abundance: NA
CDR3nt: TGTGCCAGCCTTCAGGGGATTGGTTCACCCCTCCACTTT
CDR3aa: CASLQGIGSPLHF

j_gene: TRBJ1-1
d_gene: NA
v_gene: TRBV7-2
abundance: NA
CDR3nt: TGTGCCAGCAGCTTAGTAGCGGGGTTGAACACTGAAGCTTTCTTT
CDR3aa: CASSLVAGLNTEAFF

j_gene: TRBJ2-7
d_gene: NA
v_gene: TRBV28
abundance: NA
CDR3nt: TGTGCCAGCAGCCGGGGTTACGAGCAGTACTTC
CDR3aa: CASSRGYEQYF

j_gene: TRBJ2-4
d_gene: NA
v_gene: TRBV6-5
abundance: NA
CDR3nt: TGTGCCAGCAGTCGGGGCGTGCTAGCCAAAAACATTCAGTACTTC
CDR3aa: CASSRGVLAKNIQYF

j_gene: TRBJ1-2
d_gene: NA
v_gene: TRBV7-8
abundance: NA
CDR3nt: TGTGCCAGCAGCCAAGCGGGGGGCCGGTATGGCTACACCTTC
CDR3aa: CASSQAGGRYGYTF

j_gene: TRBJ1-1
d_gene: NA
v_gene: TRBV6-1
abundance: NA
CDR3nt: TGTGCCAGCAGTCAGGGTACTGAAGCTTTCTTT
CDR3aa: CASSQGTEAFF

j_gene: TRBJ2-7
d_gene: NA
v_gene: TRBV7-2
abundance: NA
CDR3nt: TGTGCCAGCAGCTTACGGACGGCTACCTACGAGCAGTACTTC
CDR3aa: CASSLRTATYEQYF

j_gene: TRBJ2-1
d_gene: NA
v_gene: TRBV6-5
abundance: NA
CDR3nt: TGTGCCAGCACCCGGGACTCCCTAAATGAGCAGTTCTTC
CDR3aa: CASTRDSLNEQFF

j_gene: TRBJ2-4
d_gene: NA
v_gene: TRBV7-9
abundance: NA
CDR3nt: TGTGCCAGCAGCACTTCGGACTTCGGCAAAAACATTCAGTACTTC
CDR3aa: CASSTSDFGKNIQYF